The sequence of this T cell receptor beta chain was determined in a study of blood T cell repertoires in COVID-19. The wider study: COVID-19 samples from acute and convalescent phases originated in the United States, Italy and Spain. T cells, B-cell-depleted T cells, or PBMCs provided the cDNA or gDNA that served as material.

Original handling: Using reference gene primer amplification, nucleated cell counts were estimated. The repertoire was sequenced with immunoSEQ multiplex PCR; TCRdb's copy has only in-frame clones and lacks some. Clone size and V and J calls were adopted from that table, with D and trimming inferred from the DNA. This sample carries 20,000 to 25,000 clones, more than 75% of them seen once, and the ten largest clones take about 30%. The CDR3 is 16 amino acids. Germline trimming cut 3 bases from V and 1 base from J; bases unmatched to any gene: 7. Per germline, CDR1 MDHEN and CDR2 SYDVKM. Sequencing was done on a sample of peripheral blood. The chain joins TRBV28 to TRBJ2-5; 8 bases are a match to TRBD2. The origin of this receptor is a human donor with active COVID-19. The donor label of this sample is uncertain. The CDR3 nucleotides read TGTGCCAGCAGTTTCGTCGCGGGGGGTTTCCAAGAGACCCAGTACTTC. Encoded protein: CASSFVAGGFQETQYF.